Only one count was recorded for the clone carrying this TCR beta chain. Different DNA sequences within this sample yield the same CDR3. Per the authors' pipeline: How many nucleated cells were present was estimated from reference gene primer amplification. This table comes from immunoSEQ multiplex PCR, and its TCRdb copy is limited to in-frame clones, with some not included. V, J and clone size are those of that table, while D and trimming were read from the DNA. The sample yields over 300,000 clones, roughly nine tenths seen once. Germline values: CDR1 KGHSH, CDR2 LQKENI. The CDR3 loop spans 13 amino acids. The germline V and J ends were trimmed by 3 bases and 1 base, with 6 bases remaining between them. This entry belongs to a study of blood T cell repertoires in COVID-19. Study summary: Acute and convalescent COVID-19 specimens originated in the United States, Italy and Spain. PBMCs, B-cell-depleted T cells, or T cells provided the cDNA or gDNA that made up the material.

This sequence originates from a man in his late teens or twenties who had recovered from COVID-19. The sequenced material came from peripheral blood. The V and J genes are TRBV18 and TRBJ1-1; D remains unclear. The CDR3: CASSPGENTEAFF. The CDR3 DNA follows: TGTGCCAGCTCACCCGGGGAGAACACTGAAGCTTTCTTT.